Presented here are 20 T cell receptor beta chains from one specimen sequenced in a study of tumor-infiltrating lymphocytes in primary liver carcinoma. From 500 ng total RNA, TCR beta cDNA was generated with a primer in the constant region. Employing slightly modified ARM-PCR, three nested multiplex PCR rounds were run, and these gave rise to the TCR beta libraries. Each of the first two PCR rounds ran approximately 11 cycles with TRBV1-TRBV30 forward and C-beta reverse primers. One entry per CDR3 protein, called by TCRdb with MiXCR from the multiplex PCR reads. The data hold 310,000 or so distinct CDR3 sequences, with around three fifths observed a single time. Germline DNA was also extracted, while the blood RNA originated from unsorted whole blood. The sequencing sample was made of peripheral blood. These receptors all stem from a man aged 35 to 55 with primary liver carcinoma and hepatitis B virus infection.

CDR3 coding DNA: TGTGCCAGCAGCTTGGGACGCGGGTCTGAACAGCCCCAGCATTTT. Protein: CASSLGRGSEQPQHF. The V gene is TRBV11-2, the J gene TRBJ1-5; tentatively, D is TRBD1 (5 bases). The V end was cut by 3 bases, the J end by 7 bases, with 16 bases between. The CDR3 is 15 residues long. Germline V gives CDR1 SGHAT, CDR2 FQNNGV.

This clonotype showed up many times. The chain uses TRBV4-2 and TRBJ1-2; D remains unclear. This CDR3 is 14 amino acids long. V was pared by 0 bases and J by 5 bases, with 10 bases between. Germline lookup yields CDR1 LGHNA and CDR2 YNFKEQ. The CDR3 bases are TGTGCCAGCAGCCAAGAAAGGGCAGAATATGGCTACACCTTC. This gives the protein CASSQERAEYGYTF.

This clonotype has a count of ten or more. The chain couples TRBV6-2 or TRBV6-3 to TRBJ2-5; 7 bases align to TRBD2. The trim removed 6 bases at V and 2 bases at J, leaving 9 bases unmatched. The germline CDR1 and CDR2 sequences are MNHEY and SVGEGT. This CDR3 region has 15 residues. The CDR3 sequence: CASRSGRDRQETQYF. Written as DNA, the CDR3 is TGTGCCAGCAGAAGTGGGAGGGATCGACAAGAGACCCAGTACTTC.

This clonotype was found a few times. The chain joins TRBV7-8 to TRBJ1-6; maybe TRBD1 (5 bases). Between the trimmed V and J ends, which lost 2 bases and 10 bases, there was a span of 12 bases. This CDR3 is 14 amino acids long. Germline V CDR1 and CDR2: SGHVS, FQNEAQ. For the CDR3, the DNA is TGTGCCAGCAGCTTATTCCCCAGGGACTCACCCCTCCACTTT. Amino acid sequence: CASSLFPRDSPLHF.

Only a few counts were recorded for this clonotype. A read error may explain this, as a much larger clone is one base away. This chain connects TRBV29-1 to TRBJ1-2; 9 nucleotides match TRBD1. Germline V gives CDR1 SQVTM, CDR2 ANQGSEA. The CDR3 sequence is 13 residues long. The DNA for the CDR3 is TGCTGCGTAGACGACAGGGGGGTCGATGGCTACACCTTC. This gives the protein CCVDDRGVDGYTF. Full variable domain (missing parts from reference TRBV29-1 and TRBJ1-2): SAVISQKPSRDICQRGTSLTIQCQVDSQVTMMFWYRQQPGQSLTLIATANQGSEATYESGFVIDKFPISRPNLTFSTLTVSNMSPEDSSIYLCCVDDRGVDGYTFGSGTRLTVV.

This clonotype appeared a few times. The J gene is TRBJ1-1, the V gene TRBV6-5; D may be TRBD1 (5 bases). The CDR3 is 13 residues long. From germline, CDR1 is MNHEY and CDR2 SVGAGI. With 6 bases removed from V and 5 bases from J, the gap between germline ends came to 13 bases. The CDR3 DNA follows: TGTGCCAGCAGCTGGGACTCGGGTACTGAAGCTTTCTTT. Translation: CASSWDSGTEAFF.

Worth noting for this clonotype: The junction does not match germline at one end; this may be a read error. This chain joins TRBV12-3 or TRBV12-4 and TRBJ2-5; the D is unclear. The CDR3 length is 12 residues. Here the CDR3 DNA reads TGTGCCAGCAGTTTGGCGCAAGAGACCCTGTACTTC. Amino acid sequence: CASSLAQETLYF.

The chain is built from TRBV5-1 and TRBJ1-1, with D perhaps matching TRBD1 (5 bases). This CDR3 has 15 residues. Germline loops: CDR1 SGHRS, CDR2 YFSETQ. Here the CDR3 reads CTNSPEGRAPTEAFF. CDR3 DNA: TGCACCAACAGTCCCGAGGGGCGGGCGCCCACTGAAGCTTTCTTT.

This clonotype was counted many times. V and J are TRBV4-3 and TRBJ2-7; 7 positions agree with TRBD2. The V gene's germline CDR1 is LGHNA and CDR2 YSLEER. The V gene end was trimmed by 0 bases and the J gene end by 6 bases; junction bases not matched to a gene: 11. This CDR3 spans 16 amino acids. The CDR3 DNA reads TGCGCCAGCAGCCAAGATTGGGGGGGAGGTCCGGGCGAGCAGTACTTC. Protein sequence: CASSQDWGGGPGEQYF.

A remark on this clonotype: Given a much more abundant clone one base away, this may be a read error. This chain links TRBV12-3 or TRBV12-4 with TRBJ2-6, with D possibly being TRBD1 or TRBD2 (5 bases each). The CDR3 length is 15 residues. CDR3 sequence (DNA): TGTGCCGGCAGTTTTGGGGGCTCTGGGGCCAACGTCCTGACTTTC. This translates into CAGSFGGSGANVLTF.

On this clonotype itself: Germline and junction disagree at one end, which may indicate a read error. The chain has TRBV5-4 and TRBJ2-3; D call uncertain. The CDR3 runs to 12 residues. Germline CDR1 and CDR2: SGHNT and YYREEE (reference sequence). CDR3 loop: CASNPSTDTQYF. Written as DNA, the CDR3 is TGTGCCAGCAACCCCTCCACAGATACGCAGTACTTT.

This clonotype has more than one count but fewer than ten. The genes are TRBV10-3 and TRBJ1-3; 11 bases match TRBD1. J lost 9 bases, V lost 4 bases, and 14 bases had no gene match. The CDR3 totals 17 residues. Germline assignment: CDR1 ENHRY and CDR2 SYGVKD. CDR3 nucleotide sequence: TGTGCCATCAGTGCGGCCGGGACAGGGGGGACATTAGGCACCATATATTTT. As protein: CAISAAGTGGTLGTIYF.

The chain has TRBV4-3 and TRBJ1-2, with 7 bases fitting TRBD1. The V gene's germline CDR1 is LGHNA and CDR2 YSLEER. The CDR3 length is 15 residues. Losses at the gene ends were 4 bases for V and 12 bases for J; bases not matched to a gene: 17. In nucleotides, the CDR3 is TGCGCCAGCAGCCCCTCTTCGGACAGGACTCTGGGCCACACCTTC. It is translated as CASSPSSDRTLGHTF.

The CDR3 region has the DNA TGTGCCAGCACCTCGGACAGCTATGGCTACACCTTC. This encodes CASTSDSYGYTF. The V and J genes are TRBV7-9 and TRBJ1-2, with D perhaps TRBD1 (6 bases). Germline assignment: CDR1 SEHNR and CDR2 FQNEAQ (reference sequence). The ends were cut back, 7 bases at V and 4 bases at J, with 10 bases in the middle. The CDR3 loop spans 12 amino acids.

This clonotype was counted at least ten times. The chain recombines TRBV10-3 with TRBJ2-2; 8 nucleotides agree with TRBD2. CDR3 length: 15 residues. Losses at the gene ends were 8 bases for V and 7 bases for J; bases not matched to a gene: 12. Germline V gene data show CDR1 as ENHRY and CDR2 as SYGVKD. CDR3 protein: CAIQSSGARNGELFF. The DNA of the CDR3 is TGTGCCATCCAGAGTAGCGGGGCTCGGAACGGGGAGCTGTTTTTT.

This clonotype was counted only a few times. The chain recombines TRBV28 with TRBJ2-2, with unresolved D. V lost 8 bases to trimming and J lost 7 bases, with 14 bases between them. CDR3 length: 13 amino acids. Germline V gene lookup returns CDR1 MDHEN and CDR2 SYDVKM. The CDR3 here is CASLTSFGGELFF. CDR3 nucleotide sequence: TGTGCCAGCTTGACGAGCTTTGGCGGGGAGCTGTTTTTT.

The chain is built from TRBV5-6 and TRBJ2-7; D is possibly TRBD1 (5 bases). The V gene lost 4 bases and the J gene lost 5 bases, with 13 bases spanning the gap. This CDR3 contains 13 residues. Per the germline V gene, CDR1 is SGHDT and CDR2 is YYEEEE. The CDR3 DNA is TGTGCCAGCAGCCACCAGGGTACCGACGAGCAGTACTTC. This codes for CASSHQGTDEQYF.

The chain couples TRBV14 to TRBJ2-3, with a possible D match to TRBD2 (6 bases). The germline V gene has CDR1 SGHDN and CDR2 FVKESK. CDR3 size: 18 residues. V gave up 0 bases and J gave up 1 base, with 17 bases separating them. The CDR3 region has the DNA TGTGCCAGCAGCCAAGAATGGGGTTTAGCGGCTGGCACAGATACGCAGTATTTT. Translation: CASSQEWGLAAGTDTQYF.

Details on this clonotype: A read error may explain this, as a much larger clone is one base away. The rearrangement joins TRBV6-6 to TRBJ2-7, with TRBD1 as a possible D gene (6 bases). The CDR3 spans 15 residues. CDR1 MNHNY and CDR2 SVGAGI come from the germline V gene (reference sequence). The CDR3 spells CASSQIFRDNYDQYF. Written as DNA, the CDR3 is TGTGCCAGCAGCCAGATCTTCCGGGACAACTACGACCAGTACTTC.

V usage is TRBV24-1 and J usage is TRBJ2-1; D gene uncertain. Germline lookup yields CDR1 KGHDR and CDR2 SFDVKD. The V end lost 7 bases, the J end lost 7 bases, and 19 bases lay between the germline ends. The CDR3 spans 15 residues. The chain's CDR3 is CATRPPIGFGNEQFF. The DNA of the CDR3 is TGTGCCACCAGGCCCCCGATAGGGTTCGGTAATGAGCAGTTCTTC.